This T cell receptor (beta chain) was profiled in a study of blood T cell repertoires in COVID-19. Profiled with immunoSEQ multiplex PCR; TCRdb holds only in-frame clones, not every one. The sample holds about 300,000 clones, around 90% seen once. The germline V gene encodes CDR1 MNHEY and CDR2 SVGEGT. The junction had 1 base not matched to a gene; V was cut back by 3 bases and J by 2 bases. The CDR3 totals 14 residues. The sequenced sample consisted of peripheral blood. This clonotype was obtained from a man aged 18 to 30 with active or convalescent COVID-19. V gene TRBV6-2 or TRBV6-3 combines with J gene TRBJ2-7; 10 positions agree with TRBD1. CDR3 sequence reads: CASSYGTGAYEQYF. Here the CDR3 DNA reads TGTGCCAGCAGTTATGGGACAGGGGCCTACGAGCAGTACTTC.